This TCR beta chain came from a study of blood T cell repertoires in COVID-19. Assay: immunoSEQ multiplex PCR; the TCRdb copy retains only in-frame clones and omits some. The sample yields tens of thousands of clones, more than 80% seen once. V was pared by 7 bases and J by 4 bases, with 15 bases between. CDR1 and CDR2 (germline): KGHDR, SFDVKD. The CDR3 has 14 amino acids. V and J are TRBV24-1 and TRBJ1-1, with a weak D call TRBD1 (6 bases). Sequences were obtained from peripheral blood. This receptor was identified in a human donor in a cohort sampled during active COVID-19. CDR3 protein: CATRPRGFITEAFF. In DNA, the CDR3 is TGTGCCACCAGACCCAGGGGTTTCATCACTGAAGCTTTCTTT.